The clone carrying this T cell receptor (beta chain) was observed a single time. The data derive from a study of blood T cell repertoires in COVID-19. V lost 5 bases to trimming and J lost 3 bases; unmatched junction nucleotides: 9. Looked up from germline, CDR1 is LNHDA and CDR2 is SQIVND (reference sequence). The CDR3 runs 15 residues. Libraries were prepared by immunoSEQ multiplex PCR; TCRdb keeps only in-frame clonotypes and omits some of them. The table shows roughly 500,000 clones, with over 75% occurring only once. Sequenced: peripheral blood. This receptor was taken from a human donor in a cohort sampled during active COVID-19. This sequence joins TRBV19 and TRBJ1-1, with 7 bases matching TRBD1. CDR3 coding DNA: TGTGCCAGTAGTGCGACAGGGATTGGGTACACTGAAGCTTTCTTT. Residues: CASSATGIGYTEAFF.